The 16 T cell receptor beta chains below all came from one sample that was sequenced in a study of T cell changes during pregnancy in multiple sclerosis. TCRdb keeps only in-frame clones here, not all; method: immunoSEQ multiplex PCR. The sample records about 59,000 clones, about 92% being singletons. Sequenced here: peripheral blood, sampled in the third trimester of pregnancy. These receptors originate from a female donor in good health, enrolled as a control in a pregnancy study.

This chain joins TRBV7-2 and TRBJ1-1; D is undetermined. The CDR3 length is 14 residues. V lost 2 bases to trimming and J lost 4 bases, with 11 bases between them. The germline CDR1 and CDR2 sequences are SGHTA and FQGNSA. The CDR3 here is CASSLSPTPTEAFF. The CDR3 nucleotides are TGTGCCAGCAGCTTAAGTCCTACCCCCACTGAAGCTTTCTTT.

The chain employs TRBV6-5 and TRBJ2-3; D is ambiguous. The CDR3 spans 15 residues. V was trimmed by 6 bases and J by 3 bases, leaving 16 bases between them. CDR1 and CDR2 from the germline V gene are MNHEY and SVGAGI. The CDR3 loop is CASRFTGRVTDTQYF. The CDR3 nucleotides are TGTGCCAGCAGGTTTACGGGTCGAGTAACAGATACGCAGTATTTT.

The CDR3 DNA follows: TGTGCCAGTACCCTGAGGGCGGGGGCCCGTAGCACAGATACGCAGTATTTT. Its translation is CASTLRAGARSTDTQYF. The rearrangement joins TRBV19 to TRBJ2-3, with D possibly being TRBD2 (7 bases). Germline loops: CDR1 LNHDA, CDR2 SQIVND (reference sequence). Trimming left V 7 bases short and J 0 bases short, with 20 bases between. This CDR3 contains 17 residues.

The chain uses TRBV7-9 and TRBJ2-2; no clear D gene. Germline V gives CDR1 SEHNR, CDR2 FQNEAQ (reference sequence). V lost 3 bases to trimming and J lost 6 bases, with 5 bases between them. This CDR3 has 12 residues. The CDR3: CASSFSPGELFF. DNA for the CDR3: TGTGCCAGCAGCTTTAGTCCCGGGGAGCTGTTTTTT.

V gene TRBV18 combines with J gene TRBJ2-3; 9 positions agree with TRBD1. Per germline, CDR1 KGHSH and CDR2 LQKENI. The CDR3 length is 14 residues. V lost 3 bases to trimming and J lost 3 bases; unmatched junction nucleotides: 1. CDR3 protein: CASSPDRGTDTQYF. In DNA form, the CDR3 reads TGTGCCAGCTCACCTGACAGGGGGACAGATACGCAGTATTTT.

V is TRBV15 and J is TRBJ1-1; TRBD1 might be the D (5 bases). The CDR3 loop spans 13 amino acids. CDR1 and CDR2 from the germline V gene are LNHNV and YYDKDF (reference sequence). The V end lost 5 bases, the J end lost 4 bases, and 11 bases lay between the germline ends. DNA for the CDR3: TGTGCCACCAGCTCTCTGGGGGGCACTGAAGCTTTCTTT. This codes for CATSSLGGTEAFF.

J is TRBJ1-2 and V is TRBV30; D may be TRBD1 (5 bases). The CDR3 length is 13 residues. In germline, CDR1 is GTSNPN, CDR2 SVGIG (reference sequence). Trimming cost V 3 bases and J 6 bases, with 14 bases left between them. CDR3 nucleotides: TGTGCCTGGAGACTTGCGGCAGGGAATGGCTACACCTTC. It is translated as CAWRLAAGNGYTF.

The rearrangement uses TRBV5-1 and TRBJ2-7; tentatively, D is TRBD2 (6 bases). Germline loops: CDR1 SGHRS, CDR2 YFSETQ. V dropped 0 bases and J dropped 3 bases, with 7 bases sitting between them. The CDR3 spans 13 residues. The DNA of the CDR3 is TGCGCCAGCAGCTTGGCGGACTACTACGAGCAGTACTTC. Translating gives CASSLADYYEQYF.

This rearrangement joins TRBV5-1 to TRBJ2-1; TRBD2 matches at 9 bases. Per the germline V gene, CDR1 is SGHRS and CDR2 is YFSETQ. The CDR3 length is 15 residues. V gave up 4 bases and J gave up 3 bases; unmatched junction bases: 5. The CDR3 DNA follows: TGCGCCAGCAGCACGGGGACTAGCAGCTACAATGAGCAGTTCTTC. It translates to CASSTGTSSYNEQFF.

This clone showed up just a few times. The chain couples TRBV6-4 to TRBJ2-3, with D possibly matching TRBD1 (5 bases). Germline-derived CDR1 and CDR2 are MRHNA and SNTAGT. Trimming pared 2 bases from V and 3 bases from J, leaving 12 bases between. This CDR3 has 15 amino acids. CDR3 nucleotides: TGTGCCAGCAGTGACGCCCAGGGTGGAACAGATACGCAGTATTTT. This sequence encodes CASSDAQGGTDTQYF.

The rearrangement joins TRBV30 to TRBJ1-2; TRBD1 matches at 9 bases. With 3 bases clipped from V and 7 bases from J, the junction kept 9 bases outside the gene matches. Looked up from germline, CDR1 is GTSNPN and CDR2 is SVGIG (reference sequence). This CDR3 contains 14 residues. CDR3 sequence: CAWSAGTGSRGYTF. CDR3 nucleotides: TGTGCCTGGAGCGCCGGGACAGGGTCTCGTGGCTACACCTTC.

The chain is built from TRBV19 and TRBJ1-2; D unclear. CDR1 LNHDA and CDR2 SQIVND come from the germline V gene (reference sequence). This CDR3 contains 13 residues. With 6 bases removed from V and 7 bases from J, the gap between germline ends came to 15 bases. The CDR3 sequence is CASRLGSAGGYTF. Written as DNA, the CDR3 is TGTGCCAGTAGGTTAGGGTCAGCGGGTGGCTACACCTTC.

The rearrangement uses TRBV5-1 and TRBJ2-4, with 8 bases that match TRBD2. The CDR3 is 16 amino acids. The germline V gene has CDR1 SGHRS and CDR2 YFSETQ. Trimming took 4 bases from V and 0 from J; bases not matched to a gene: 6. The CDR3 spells CASSPSGSLAKNIQYF. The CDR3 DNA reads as TGCGCCAGCAGCCCTAGCGGGTCCTTAGCCAAAAACATTCAGTACTTC.

The CDR3 DNA sequence: TGTGCCAGCAGCTTAGGGACGGGAGTACAAGAGACCCAGTACTTC. Its translation is CASSLGTGVQETQYF. The genes are TRBV7-6 and TRBJ2-5; D might be TRBD2 (6 bases). The CDR3 spans 15 residues. Germline V gives CDR1 SGHVS, CDR2 FNYEAQ. V lost 1 base and J lost 2, with 11 bases in between.

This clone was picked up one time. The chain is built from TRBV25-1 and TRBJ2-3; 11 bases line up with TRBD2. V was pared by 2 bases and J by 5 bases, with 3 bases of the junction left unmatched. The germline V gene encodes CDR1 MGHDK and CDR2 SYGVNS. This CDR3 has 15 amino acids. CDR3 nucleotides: TGTGCCAGCAGTGAAAGGCTAGCGGGAGGAGATACGCAGTATTTT. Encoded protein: CASSERLAGGDTQYF. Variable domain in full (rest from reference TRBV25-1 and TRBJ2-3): EADIYQTPRYLVIGTGKKITLECSQTMGHDKMYWYQQDPGMELHLIHYSYGVNSTEKGDLSSESTVSRIRTEHFPLTLESARPSHTSQYLCASSERLAGGDTQYFGPGTRLTVL.

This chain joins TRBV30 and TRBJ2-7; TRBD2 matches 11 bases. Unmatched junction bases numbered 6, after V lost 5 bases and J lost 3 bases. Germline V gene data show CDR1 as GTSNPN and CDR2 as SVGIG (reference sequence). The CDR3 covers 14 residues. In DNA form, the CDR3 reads TGTGCCTGGGCCGCCGGGACTAGCGGCTACGAGCAGTACTTC. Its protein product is CAWAAGTSGYEQYF.